This section outlines one TCR beta chain sequence together with its context. This clone has a single count. Its recognized antigen is unknown. Base qualities are not recorded, but no much larger clone differs from it by a single base. The CDR3, cysteine through phenylalanine, is 13 amino acids long. Only CDR3 DNA is held: 39 bases, read in frame from base 1. CDR1 and CDR2 were assigned from the germline V gene as MNHEY and SVGAGI. Trimming at the junction amounts to 2 bases on V and 4 bases on J, and the germline ends lie 8 bases apart. The trial excluded patients who had a history of autoimmune disease or were on systemic immunosuppression. Peripheral blood for TCR sequencing was collected from all dose cohorts at baseline, on cycle 4 day 1, and on cycle 7 day 1. The samples were drawn from a first-in-human, open-label, multicenter phase I dose-escalation trial of ivuxolimab. The trial enrolled adults with locally advanced or metastatic head and neck squamous cell, hepatocellular, melanoma or renal cell carcinoma. CD4+ and CD8+ T cells were sorted separately from peripheral blood before TCR sequencing.

The data originate from a study of OX40 agonist ivuxolimab in advanced cancers. For the study in its entirety: Ivuxolimab, which targeted the costimulatory receptor OX40 (CD134), was an agonistic, fully human IgG2 monoclonal antibody. Intravenous ivuxolimab was administered to patients every 2 weeks at six dose levels: 0.01, 0.1, 0.3, 1.5, 3 and 10 mg/kg. Of the 50 to 55 dose-escalation patients, hepatocellular carcinoma was present in roughly 19, melanoma in approximately 15, renal cell carcinoma in 9 and head and neck cancer in 9. The dose-escalation cohort was over 70% male with a mean age of about 54 years, ranging from roughly 23 to 79. Prior anti-PD-1, anti-PD-L1 or anti-CTLA-4 therapy was permitted, and 30% to 50% of dose-escalation patients had received checkpoint inhibitors. Partial responses occurred in three dose-escalation patients: two with cutaneous melanoma and one with hepatocellular carcinoma. The purpose of peripheral TCRbeta sequencing was to test whether ivuxolimab changed TCR sequence diversity and led to clonal T-cell expansion. The paper reports the monotherapy dose-escalation portion (N of about 51 patients) of the phase I ivuxolimab trial. Here is what the overall study found, with its caveats: Low levels of normalized T-cell clonal expansion were also seen in some patients who did not respond. At doses of 0.1 to 3.0 mg/kg, clonal expansion of both CD4+ and CD8+ T cells in blood was seen between baseline and week 6. After ivuxolimab, expanded clones were on average more numerous among CD8+ T cells than among CD4+ T cells. In the 0.1-3.0 mg/kg groups, partial responders were among the patients with the lowest normalized peripheral clonal expansion, particularly in CD8+ T cells. Which antigens the clonally expanded peripheral T cells were specific for was not determined.

For sequencing of the TCRbeta CDR3 region, genomic DNA was extracted from the sorted cells. The immunoSEQ Assay was used for sequencing of TCRbeta CDR3 regions. TCRdb limited this immuneACCESS table to in-frame rearrangements with V and J called. A share of clones is missing; checked studies link under half to unresolved V genes, and the rest is unexplained. The sample has fewer than 12,000 clones on record, 60% to 85% of them singletons. The ten largest clones capture less than 50% of the sample. In this chain, TRBV6-5 is recombined with TRBJ1-1; the D gene lacks a confident call. The sequence derives from an adult with an advanced solid tumor such as melanoma, head and neck, liver or kidney cancer. The source was CD4+ or CD8+ T cells sorted from blood, collected in a trial of the OX40 agonist ivuxolimab. The CDR3 reads CASSYVERTEAFF. Here is the DNA: TGTGCCAGCAGTTACGTGGAACGCACTGAAGCTTTCTTT.